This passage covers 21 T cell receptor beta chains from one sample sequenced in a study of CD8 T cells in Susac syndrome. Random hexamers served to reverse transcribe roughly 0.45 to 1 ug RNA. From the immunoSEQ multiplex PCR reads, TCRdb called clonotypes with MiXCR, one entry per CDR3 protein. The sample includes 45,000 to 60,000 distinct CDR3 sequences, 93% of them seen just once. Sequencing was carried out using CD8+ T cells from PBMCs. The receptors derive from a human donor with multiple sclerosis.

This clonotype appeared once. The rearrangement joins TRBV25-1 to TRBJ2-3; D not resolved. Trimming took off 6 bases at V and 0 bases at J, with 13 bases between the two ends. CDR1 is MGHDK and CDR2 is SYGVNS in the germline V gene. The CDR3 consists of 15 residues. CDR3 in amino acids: CASSVGRFSTDTQYF. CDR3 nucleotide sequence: TGTGCCAGCAGCGTCGGACGGTTTAGCACAGATACGCAGTATTTT.

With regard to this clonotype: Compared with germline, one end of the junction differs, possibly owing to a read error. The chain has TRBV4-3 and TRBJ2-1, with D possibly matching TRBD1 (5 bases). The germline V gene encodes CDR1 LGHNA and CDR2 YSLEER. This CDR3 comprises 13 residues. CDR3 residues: CASSSEQDNKQFF. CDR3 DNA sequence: TGCGCCAGCAGCTCAGAGCAGGACAATAAGCAGTTCTTC.

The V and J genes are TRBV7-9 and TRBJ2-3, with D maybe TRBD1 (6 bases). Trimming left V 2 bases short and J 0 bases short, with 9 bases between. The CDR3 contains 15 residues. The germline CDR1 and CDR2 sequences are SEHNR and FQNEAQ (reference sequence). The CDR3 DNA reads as TGTGCCAGCAGCTTACCAGGGGCGAGCACAGATACGCAGTATTTT. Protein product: CASSLPGASTDTQYF. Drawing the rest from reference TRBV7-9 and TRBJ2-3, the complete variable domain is DTGVSQNPRHKITKRGQNVTFRCDPISEHNRLYWYRQTLGQGPEFLTYFQNEAQLEKSRLLSDRFSAERPKGSFSTLEIQRTEQGDSAMYLCASSLPGASTDTQYFGPGTRLTVL.

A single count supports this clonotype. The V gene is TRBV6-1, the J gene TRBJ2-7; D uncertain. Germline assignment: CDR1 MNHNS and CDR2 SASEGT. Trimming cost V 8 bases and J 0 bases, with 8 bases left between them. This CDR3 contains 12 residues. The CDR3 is CASEEISYEQYF. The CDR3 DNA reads TGTGCCAGCGAGGAGATCTCCTACGAGCAGTACTTC.

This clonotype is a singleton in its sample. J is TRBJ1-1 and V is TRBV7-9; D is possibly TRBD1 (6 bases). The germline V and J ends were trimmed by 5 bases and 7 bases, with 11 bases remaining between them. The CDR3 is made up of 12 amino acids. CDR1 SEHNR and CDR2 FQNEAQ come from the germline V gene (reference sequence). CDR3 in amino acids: CASSPGQDEAFF. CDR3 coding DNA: TGTGCCAGCAGCCCGGGACAAGATGAAGCTTTCTTT.

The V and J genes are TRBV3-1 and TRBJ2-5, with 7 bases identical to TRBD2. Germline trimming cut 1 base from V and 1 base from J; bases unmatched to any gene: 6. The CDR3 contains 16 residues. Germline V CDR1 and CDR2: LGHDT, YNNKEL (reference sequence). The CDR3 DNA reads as TGTGCCAGCAGCCAAGTCCCTTGGGGGGGCCAAGAGACCCAGTACTTC. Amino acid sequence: CASSQVPWGGQETQYF.

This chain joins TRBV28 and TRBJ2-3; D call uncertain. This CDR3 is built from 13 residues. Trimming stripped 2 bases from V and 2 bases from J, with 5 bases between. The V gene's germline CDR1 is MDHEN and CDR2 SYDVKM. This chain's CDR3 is CASSLTYTDTQYF. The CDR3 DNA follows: TGTGCCAGCAGTTTAACGTACACAGATACGCAGTATTTT.

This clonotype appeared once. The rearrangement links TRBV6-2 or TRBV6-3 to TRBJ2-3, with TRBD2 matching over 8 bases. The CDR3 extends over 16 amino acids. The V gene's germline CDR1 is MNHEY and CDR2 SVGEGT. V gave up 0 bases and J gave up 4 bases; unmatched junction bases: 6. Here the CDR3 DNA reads TGTGCCAGCAGTTACTCCCGGACTAGCTTGCCAGATACGCAGTATTTT. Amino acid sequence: CASSYSRTSLPDTQYF.

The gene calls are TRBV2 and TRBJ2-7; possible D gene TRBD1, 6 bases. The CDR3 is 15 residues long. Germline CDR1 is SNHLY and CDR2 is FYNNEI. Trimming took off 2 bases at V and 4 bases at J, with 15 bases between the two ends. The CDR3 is CASSESPGAPYEQYF. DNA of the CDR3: TGTGCCAGCAGTGAATCTCCAGGGGCCCCGTACGAGCAGTACTTC.

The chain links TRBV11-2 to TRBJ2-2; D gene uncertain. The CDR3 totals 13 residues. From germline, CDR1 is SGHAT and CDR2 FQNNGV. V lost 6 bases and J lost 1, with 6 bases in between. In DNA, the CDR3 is TGTGCCAGCAGTCCACAGAACACCGGGGAGCTGTTTTTT. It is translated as CASSPQNTGELFF.

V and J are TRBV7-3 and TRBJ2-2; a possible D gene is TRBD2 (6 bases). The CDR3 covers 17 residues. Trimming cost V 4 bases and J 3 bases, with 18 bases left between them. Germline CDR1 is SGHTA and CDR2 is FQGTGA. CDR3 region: CASSSNLRGTHTGELFF. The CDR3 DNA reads TGTGCCAGCAGCTCTAACCTCCGCGGGACCCACACCGGGGAGCTGTTTTTT. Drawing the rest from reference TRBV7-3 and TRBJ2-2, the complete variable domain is GAGVSQTPSNKVTEKGKYVELRCDPISGHTALYWYRQSLGQGPEFLIYFQGTGAADDSGLPNDRFFAVRPEGSVSTLKIQRTERGDSAVYLCASSSNLRGTHTGELFFGEGSRLTVL.

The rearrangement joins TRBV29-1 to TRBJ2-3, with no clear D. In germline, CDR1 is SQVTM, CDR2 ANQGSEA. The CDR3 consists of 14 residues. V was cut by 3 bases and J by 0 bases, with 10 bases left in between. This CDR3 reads CSVDTPPSTDTQYF. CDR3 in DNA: TGCAGCGTTGACACTCCCCCAAGCACAGATACGCAGTATTTT.

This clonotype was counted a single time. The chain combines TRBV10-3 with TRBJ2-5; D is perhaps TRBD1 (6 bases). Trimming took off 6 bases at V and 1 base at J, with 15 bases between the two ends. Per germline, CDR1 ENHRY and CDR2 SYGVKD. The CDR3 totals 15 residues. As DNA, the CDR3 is TGTGCCATCAGGGATTTACTACAGGGCCAAGAGACCCAGTACTTC. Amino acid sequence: CAIRDLLQGQETQYF.

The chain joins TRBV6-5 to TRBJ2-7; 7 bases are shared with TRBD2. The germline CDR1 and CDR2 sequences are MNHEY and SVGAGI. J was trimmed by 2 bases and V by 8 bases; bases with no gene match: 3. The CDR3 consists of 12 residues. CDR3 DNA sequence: TGTGCCAGCTACGGGGGGACCTACGAGCAGTACTTC. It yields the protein CASYGGTYEQYF.

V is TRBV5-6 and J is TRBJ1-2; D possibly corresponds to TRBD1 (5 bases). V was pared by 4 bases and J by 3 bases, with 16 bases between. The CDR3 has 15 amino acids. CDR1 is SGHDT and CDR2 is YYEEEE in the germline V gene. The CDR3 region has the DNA TGTGCCAGCAGCGGCGGCAGGGAGATCGACTATGGCTACACCTTC. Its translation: CASSGGREIDYGYTF.

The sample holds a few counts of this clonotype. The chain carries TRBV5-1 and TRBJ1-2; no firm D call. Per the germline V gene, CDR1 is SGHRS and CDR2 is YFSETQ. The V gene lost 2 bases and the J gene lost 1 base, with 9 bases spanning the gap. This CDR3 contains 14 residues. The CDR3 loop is CASSFRGNNYGYTF. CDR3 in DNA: TGCGCCAGCAGCTTTAGAGGGAATAACTATGGCTACACCTTC.

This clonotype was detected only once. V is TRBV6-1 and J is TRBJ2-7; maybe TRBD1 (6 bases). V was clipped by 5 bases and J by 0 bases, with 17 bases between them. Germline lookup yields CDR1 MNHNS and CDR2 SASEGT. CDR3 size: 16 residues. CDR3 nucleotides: TGTGCCAGCAGTCTGTCGACAGGCCACCTCTCCTACGAGCAGTACTTC. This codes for CASSLSTGHLSYEQYF.

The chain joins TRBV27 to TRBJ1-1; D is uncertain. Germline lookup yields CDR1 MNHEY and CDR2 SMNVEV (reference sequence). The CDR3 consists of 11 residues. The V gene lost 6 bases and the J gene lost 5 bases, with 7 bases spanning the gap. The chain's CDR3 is CASRVRTEAFF. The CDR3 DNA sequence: TGTGCCAGCAGGGTTCGGACTGAAGCTTTCTTT.

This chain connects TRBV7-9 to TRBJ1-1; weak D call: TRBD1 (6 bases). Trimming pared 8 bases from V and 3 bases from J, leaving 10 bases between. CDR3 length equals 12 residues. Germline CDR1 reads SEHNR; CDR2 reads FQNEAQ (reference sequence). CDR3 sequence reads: CASGRGHTEAFF. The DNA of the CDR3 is TGTGCCAGCGGCCGGGGGCACACTGAAGCTTTCTTT. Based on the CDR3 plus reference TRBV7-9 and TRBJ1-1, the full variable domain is DTGVSQNPRHKITKRGQNVTFRCDPISEHNRLYWYRQTLGQGPEFLTYFQNEAQLEKSRLLSDRFSAERPKGSFSTLEIQRTEQGDSAMYLCASGRGHTEAFFGQGTRLTVV.

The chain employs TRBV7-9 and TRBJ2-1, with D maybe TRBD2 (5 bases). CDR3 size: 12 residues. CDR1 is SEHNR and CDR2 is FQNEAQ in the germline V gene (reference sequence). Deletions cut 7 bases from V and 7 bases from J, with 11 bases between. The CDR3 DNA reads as TGTGCCAGCACCCCTGGGGAGAATGAGCAGTTCTTC. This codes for CASTPGENEQFF.

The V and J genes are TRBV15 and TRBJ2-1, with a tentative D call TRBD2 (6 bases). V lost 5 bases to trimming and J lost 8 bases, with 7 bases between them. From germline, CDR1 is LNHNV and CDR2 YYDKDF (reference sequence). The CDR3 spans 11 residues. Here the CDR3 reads CATSWGDEQFF. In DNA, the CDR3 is TGTGCCACCAGCTGGGGGGATGAGCAGTTCTTC.